Below, 22 T cell receptor beta chains from the same sample are listed, as sequenced in a study of blood T cell repertoires in COVID-19. Here immunoSEQ multiplex PCR was the method, and the copy in TCRdb shows in-frame clones only, minus some. The sample consists of around 300,000 clones, more than 75% of them appearing once. Specimen: PBMCs or T cells enriched from blood (not recorded which). Receptors were obtained from a woman in her 30s who had recovered from COVID-19.

This chain uses TRBV10-3 with TRBJ2-7; TRBD1 matches at 9 bases. From germline, CDR1 is ENHRY and CDR2 SYGVKD. The CDR3 totals 14 residues. The V segment lost 2 bases and the J segment 4 bases; nucleotides outside the gene matches: 3. Here the CDR3 reads CAISEVQGAYEQYF. DNA for the CDR3: TGTGCCATCAGTGAGGTACAGGGGGCTTACGAGCAGTACTTC.

This clone was found once. The chain has TRBV7-9 and TRBJ1-5; TRBD1 matches at 8 bases. Germline CDR1 and CDR2: SEHNR and FQNEAQ (reference sequence). With 5 bases clipped from V and 6 bases from J, the junction kept 9 bases outside the gene matches. The CDR3 is 15 amino acids. CDR3 DNA sequence: TGTGCCAGCAGCAGTTCTGACAGGGGAGGTCAGCCCCAGCATTTT. This sequence encodes CASSSSDRGGQPQHF.

The DNA for the CDR3 is TGTGCCAGCAGCGAAGAGAGGACAGGGGGAGGTTTTGGCTACACCTTC. Protein sequence: CASSEERTGGGFGYTF. The chain is built from TRBV9 and TRBJ1-2, with TRBD1 matching over 10 bases. Germline V lookup: CDR1 SGDLS, CDR2 YYNGEE. The CDR3 runs 16 residues. J lost 7 bases, V lost 3 bases, and 12 bases had no gene match.

The chain joins TRBV6-2 or TRBV6-3 to TRBJ2-3; 7 bases align to TRBD2. In germline, CDR1 is MNHEY, CDR2 SVGEGT. Trimming took 7 bases from V and 6 from J; bases not matched to a gene: 10. The CDR3 contains 14 residues. CDR3 residues: CASTPPGGSDTQYF. CDR3 coding DNA: TGTGCCAGCACCCCCCCCGGGGGGTCGGATACGCAGTATTTT.

The genes are TRBV19 and TRBJ2-6, with TRBD1 identical over 12 bases. The CDR3 is 20 residues long. V lost 1 base to trimming and J lost 4 bases; unmatched junction nucleotides: 11. The V gene's germline CDR1 is LNHDA and CDR2 SQIVND (reference sequence). In DNA, the CDR3 is TGTGCCAGTAGTATAGCCCCACCGGGACAGGGGGCGCCGGGGGCCAACGTCCTGACTTTC. Its translation: CASSIAPPGQGAPGANVLTF.

The V gene is TRBV6-2 or TRBV6-3, the J gene TRBJ2-7; TRBD2 aligns across 8 bases. CDR3 length: 20 amino acids. J lost 1 base, V lost 0 bases, and 17 bases had no gene match. CDR1 and CDR2 from the germline V gene are MNHEY and SVGEGT. CDR3 nucleotide sequence: TGTGCCAGCAGTTACTCGATGCATTTAGCGGGACTATCTTTTTCCTACGAGCAGTACTTC. It is translated as CASSYSMHLAGLSFSYEQYF.

V is TRBV6-5 and J is TRBJ1-2; 9 bases are a match to TRBD1. Germline CDR1 MNHEY, CDR2 SVGAGI. Losses at the gene ends were 6 bases for V and 6 bases for J; bases not matched to a gene: 8. CDR3 size: 14 residues. The CDR3 DNA sequence: TGTGCCAGCAGCTCGCCGGGACAGGGTAATGGCTACACCTTC. Translated: CASSSPGQGNGYTF.

In regard to this clone: Within the sample, other DNA sequences also encode this same CDR3. The V gene is TRBV28, the J gene TRBJ1-2, with 9 bases aligning to TRBD1. CDR1 MDHEN and CDR2 SYDVKM come from the germline V gene. Unmatched junction bases numbered 5, after V lost 6 bases and J lost 3 bases. The CDR3 is made up of 14 amino acids. This chain's CDR3 is CASSSTGGYYGYTF. CDR3 in DNA: TGTGCCAGCAGCTCTACAGGGGGCTACTATGGCTACACCTTC.

V and J are TRBV20-1 and TRBJ2-4; D is uncertain. Per the germline V gene, CDR1 is DFQATT and CDR2 is SNEGSKA (reference sequence). The CDR3 consists of 14 residues. Trimming pared 3 bases from V and 4 bases from J, leaving 13 bases between. In DNA form, the CDR3 reads TGCAGTGCTAGTCCATCGATACTAAAAAACATTCAGTACTTC. This gives the protein CSASPSILKNIQYF.

The chain recombines TRBV19 with TRBJ2-3, with TRBD1 as a possible D gene (5 bases). The V gene's germline CDR1 is LNHDA and CDR2 SQIVND (reference sequence). Deletions cut 4 bases from V and 6 bases from J, with 14 bases between. The CDR3 loop spans 14 amino acids. CDR3: CASSRTSTVDTQYF. The CDR3 DNA reads as TGTGCCAGTAGTAGGACCTCGACAGTGGATACGCAGTATTTT.

The J gene is TRBJ2-3, the V gene TRBV18; D gene ambiguous. Per the germline V gene, CDR1 is KGHSH and CDR2 is LQKENI. Trimming took off 2 bases at V and 4 bases at J, with 4 bases between the two ends. The CDR3 sequence is 12 residues long. CDR3 loop: CASSPYADTQYF. The CDR3 bases are TGTGCCAGCTCACCATATGCAGATACGCAGTATTTT.

The chain joins TRBV19 to TRBJ1-2; D possibly corresponds to TRBD1 (6 bases). The CDR3 length is 16 residues. V was pared by 6 bases and J by 4 bases, with 21 bases between. CDR1 and CDR2 from the germline V gene are LNHDA and SQIVND (reference sequence). The CDR3 nucleotides read TGTGCCAGTAGCTTCGGGAGGCAGGGGCTCGGCTATGGCTACACCTTC. This codes for CASSFGRQGLGYGYTF.

The J gene is TRBJ1-5, the V gene TRBV7-2; 7 bases agree with TRBD1. This CDR3 has 15 amino acids. Germline assignment: CDR1 SGHTA and CDR2 FQGNSA. V was clipped by 1 base and J by 3 bases; unmatched bases: 3. The CDR3 here is CASSLGQGSNQPQHF. CDR3 DNA sequence: TGTGCCAGCAGCTTAGGACAGGGCTCCAATCAGCCCCAGCATTTT.

The rearrangement links TRBV29-1 to TRBJ2-1, with 8 bases matching TRBD1. Germline-derived CDR1 and CDR2 are SQVTM and ANQGSEA. The CDR3 length is 15 residues. After removal of 5 bases from V and 4 bases from J, the junction contained 10 bases not matched to a gene. The CDR3 nucleotides read TGCAGCGTTCTTTCCGGGACAGGAGATTACAATGAGCAGTTCTTC. It translates to CSVLSGTGDYNEQFF.

The rearrangement joins TRBV7-8 to TRBJ2-3; TRBD2 aligns across 10 bases. The CDR3 runs 16 residues. The ends lost 8 bases at V and 0 bases at J; junction bases unmatched: 8. Germline CDR1 reads SGHVS; CDR2 reads FQNEAQ. The CDR3 reads CASDLSGGPSTDTQYF. Written as DNA, the CDR3 is TGTGCCAGCGACCTTAGCGGGGGGCCTAGCACAGATACGCAGTATTTT.

The chain combines TRBV27 with TRBJ1-1, with D uncertain. The CDR3 totals 14 residues. Between the trimmed V and J ends, which lost 0 bases and 5 bases, there was a span of 10 bases. The germline V gene has CDR1 MNHEY and CDR2 SMNVEV (reference sequence). CDR3 nucleotide sequence: TGTGCCAGCAGTTTATCTTCCGGCGGGACTGAAGCTTTCTTT. Translating gives CASSLSSGGTEAFF.

Here the CDR3 DNA reads TGTGCCAGCAGTCTACAGGGGCCTCAGGGCTACACCTTC. Its protein product is CASSLQGPQGYTF. The chain employs TRBV12-3 or TRBV12-4 and TRBJ1-2, with 7 bases aligning to TRBD1. This CDR3 spans 13 amino acids. J lost 8 bases, V lost 5 bases, and 8 bases had no gene match.

This chain links TRBV11-2 with TRBJ1-2, with D uncertain. Germline V lookup: CDR1 SGHAT, CDR2 FQNNGV. This CDR3 is built from 13 residues. V was cut by 9 bases and J by 5 bases, with 16 bases left in between. The CDR3 loop reads CARGRDTFYGYTF. CDR3 nucleotides: TGTGCCAGGGGCCGAGACACTTTTTATGGCTACACCTTC. The variable domain in full, with the rest retrieved from reference TRBV11-2 and TRBJ1-2, is EAGVAQSPRYKIIEKRQSVAFWCNPISGHATLYWYQQILGQGPKLLIQFQNNGVVDDSQLPKDRFSAERLKGVDSTLKIQPAKLEDSAVYLCARGRDTFYGYTFGSGTRLTVV.

This chain connects TRBV29-1 to TRBJ1-2; 7 bases line up with TRBD1. Trimming at V came to 5 bases and at J to 7 bases, leaving 4 bases not matched to a gene. The length of the CDR3 is 11 residues. CDR1 SQVTM and CDR2 ANQGSEA come from the germline V gene. DNA of the CDR3: TGCAGCGTTAGTACAGGGGCTGGCTACACCTTC. It specifies CSVSTGAGYTF.

This rearrangement joins TRBV6-1 to TRBJ2-7; D gene uncertain. V lost 2 bases and J lost 5, with 10 bases in between. This CDR3 is built from 13 residues. The germline V gene has CDR1 MNHNS and CDR2 SASEGT. CDR3 amino acids: CASSERRVHEQYF. The CDR3 nucleotides are TGTGCCAGCAGTGAACGTCGGGTCCACGAGCAGTACTTC.

On this clone: At one of its ends the junction is not consistent with the germline gene, which may arise from a read error. DNA of the CDR3: TGTGCCAGCAGCGTAGGCGGTAGCATAGATACGCAGTATTTT. It codes for CASSVGGSIDTQYF. This sequence joins TRBV9 and TRBJ2-3; D gene ambiguous. Looked up from germline, CDR1 is SGDLS and CDR2 is YYNGEE. This CDR3 region has 14 residues.

The V call is TRBV5-1, the J call TRBJ2-2; D is ambiguous. Trimming cost V 3 bases and J 3 bases, with 3 bases left between them. The CDR3 covers 12 residues. From germline, CDR1 is SGHRS and CDR2 YFSETQ. The CDR3, as DNA: TGCGCCAGCAGCTCGGACACCGGGGAGCTGTTTTTT. Its translation: CASSSDTGELFF. The entire variable domain, with the rest obtained from reference TRBV5-1 and TRBJ2-2, is as follows: KAGVTQTPRYLIKTRGQQVTLSCSPISGHRSVSWYQQTPGQGLQFLFEYFSETQRNKGNFPGRFSGRQFSNSRSEMNVSTLELGDSALYLCASSSDTGELFFGEGSRLTVL.